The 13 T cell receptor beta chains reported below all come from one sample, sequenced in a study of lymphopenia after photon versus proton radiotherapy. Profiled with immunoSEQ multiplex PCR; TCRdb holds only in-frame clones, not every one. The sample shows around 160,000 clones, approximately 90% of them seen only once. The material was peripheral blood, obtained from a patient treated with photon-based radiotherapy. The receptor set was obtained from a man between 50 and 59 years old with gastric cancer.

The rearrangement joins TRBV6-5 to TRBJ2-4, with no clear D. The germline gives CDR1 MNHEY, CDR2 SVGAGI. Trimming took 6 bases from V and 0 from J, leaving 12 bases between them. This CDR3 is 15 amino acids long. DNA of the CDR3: TGTGCCAGCAGCTCCGCAGAGCTAGCCAAAAACATTCAGTACTTC. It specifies CASSSAELAKNIQYF.

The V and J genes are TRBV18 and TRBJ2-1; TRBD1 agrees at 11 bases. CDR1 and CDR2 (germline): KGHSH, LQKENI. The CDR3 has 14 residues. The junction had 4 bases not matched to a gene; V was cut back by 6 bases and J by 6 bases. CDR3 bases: TGTGCCAGCTCCGCCGGGACAGGGGGCAATGAGCAGTTCTTC. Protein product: CASSAGTGGNEQFF.

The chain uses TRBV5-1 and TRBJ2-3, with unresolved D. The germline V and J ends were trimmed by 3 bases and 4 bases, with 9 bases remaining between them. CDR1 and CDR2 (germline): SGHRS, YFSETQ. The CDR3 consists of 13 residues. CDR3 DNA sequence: TGCGCCAGCAGCTGGCCGGGTTCAGATACGCAGTATTTT. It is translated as CASSWPGSDTQYF.

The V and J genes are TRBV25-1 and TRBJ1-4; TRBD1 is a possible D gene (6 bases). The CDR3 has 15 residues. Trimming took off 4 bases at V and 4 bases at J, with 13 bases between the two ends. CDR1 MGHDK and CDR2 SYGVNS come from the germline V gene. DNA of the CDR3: TGTGCCAGCAGTGTAGGACAGACTCTTAATGAAAAACTGTTTTTT. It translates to CASSVGQTLNEKLFF.

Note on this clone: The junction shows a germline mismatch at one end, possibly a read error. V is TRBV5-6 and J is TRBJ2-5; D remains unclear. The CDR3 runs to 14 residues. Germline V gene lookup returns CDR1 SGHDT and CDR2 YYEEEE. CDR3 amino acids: CASGLGQTQETQYF. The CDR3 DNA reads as TGTGCCAGCGGCTTGGGTCAGACACAAGAGACCCAGTACTTC.

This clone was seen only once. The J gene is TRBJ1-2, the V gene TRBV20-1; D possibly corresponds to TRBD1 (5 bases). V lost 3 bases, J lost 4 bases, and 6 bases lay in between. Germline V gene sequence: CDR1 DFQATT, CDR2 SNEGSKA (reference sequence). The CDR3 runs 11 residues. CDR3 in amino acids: CSARDIYGYTF. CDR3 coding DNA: TGCAGTGCTAGGGACATCTATGGCTACACCTTC.

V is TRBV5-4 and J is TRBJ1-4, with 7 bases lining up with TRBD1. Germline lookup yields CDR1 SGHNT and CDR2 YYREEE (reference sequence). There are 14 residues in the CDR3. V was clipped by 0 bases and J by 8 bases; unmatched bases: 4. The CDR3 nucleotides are TGTGCCAGCAGCTTGGGGGGGACAGAAGAAAAACTGTTTTTT. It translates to CASSLGGTEEKLFF.

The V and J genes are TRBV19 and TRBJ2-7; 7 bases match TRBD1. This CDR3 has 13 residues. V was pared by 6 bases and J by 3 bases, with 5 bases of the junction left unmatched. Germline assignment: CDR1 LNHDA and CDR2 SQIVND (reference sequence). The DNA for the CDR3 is TGTGCCAGTAGACCCGGGACAGACTACGAGCAGTACTTC. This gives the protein CASRPGTDYEQYF. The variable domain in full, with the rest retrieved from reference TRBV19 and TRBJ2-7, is DGGITQSPKYLFRKEGQNVTLSCEQNLNHDAMYWYRQDPGQGLRLIYYSQIVNDFQKGDIAEGYSVSREKKESFPLTVTSAQKNPTAFYLCASRPGTDYEQYFGPGTRLTVT.

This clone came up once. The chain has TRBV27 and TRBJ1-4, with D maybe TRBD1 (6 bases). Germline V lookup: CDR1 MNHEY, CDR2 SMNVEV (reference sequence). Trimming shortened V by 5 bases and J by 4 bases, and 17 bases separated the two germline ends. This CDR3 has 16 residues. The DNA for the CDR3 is TGTGCCAGCAGTATCAATACAGGGTCGGGTAATGAAAAACTGTTTTTT. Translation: CASSINTGSGNEKLFF.

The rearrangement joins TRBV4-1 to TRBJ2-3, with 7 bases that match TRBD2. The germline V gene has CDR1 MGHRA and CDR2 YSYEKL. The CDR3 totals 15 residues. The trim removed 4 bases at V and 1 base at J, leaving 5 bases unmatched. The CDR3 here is CASSPMAGGTDTQYF. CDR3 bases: TGCGCCAGCAGCCCGATGGCGGGGGGCACAGATACGCAGTATTTT.

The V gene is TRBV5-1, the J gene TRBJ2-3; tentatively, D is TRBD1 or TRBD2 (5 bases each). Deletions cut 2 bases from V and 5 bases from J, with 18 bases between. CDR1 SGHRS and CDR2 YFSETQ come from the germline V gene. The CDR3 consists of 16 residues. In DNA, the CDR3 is TGCGCCAGCAGCTTTAGGCCCAGGGAGCCGGGAGATACGCAGTATTTT. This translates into CASSFRPREPGDTQYF.

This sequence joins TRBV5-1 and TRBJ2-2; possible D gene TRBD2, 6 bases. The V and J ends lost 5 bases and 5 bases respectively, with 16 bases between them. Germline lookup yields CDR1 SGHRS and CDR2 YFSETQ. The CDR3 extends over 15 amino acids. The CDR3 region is CASSPRGSGTGELFF. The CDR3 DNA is TGCGCCAGCAGTCCCCGGGGTAGCGGAACCGGGGAGCTGTTTTTT.

The CDR3 bases are TGCAGTGCTAGAGATTACCCAGAGCAGTACTTC. Translation gives CSARDYPEQYF. The chain uses TRBV20-1 and TRBJ2-7; D remains ambiguous. The CDR3 is made up of 11 amino acids. CDR1 and CDR2 from the germline V gene are DFQATT and SNEGSKA (reference sequence). V lost 0 bases to trimming and J lost 7 bases, with 7 bases between them.